The sequence of this T cell receptor beta chain was determined in a study of T cell responses to AZD1222 COVID-19 vaccine. The germline V gene has CDR1 KGHSY and CDR2 FQNENV. This CDR3 is 13 amino acids long. Trimming cost V 0 bases and J 6 bases; bases outside gene matches: 2. Profiling relied on immunoSEQ multiplex PCR, and the TCRdb table lists in-frame clones only, not all of them. The sample consists of about 85,000 clones, about nine tenths of them appearing once. The TCR originated in an adult in good health. This material consisted of peripheral blood, taken on day 0 of AZD1222 vaccination. V gene TRBV16 combines with J gene TRBJ2-7; 7 positions match TRBD1. CDR3 bases: TGTGCCAGCAGCCAATCCGGGACAGTCGAGCAGTACTTC. As protein: CASSQSGTVEQYF.